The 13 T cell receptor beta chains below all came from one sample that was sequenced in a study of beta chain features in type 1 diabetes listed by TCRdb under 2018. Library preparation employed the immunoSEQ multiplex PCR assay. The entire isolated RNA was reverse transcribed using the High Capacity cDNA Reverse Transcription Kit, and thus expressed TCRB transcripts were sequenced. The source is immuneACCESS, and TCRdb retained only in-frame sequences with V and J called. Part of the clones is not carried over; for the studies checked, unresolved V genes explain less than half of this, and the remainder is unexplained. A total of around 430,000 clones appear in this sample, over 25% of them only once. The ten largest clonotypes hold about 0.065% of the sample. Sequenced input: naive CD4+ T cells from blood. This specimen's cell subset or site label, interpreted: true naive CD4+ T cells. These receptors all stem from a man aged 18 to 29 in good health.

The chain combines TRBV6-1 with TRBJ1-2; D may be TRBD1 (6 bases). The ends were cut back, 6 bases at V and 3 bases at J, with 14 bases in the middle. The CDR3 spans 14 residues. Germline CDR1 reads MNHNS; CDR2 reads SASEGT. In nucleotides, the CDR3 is TGTGCCAGCAGAGTCCTCGACAGGCACTATGGCTACACCTTC. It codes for CASRVLDRHYGYTF.

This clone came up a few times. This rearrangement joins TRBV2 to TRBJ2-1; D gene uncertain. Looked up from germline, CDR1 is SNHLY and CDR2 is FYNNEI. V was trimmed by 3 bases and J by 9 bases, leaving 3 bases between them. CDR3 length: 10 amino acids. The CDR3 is CASSDLEQFF. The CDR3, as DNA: TGTGCCAGCAGTGACCTTGAGCAGTTCTTC.

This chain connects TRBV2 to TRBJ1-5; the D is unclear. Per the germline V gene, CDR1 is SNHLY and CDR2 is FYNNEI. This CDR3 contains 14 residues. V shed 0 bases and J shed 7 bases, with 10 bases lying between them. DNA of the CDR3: TGTGCCAGCAGTGAAGCGGTGGTCTGGCAGCCCCAGCATTTT. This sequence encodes CASSEAVVWQPQHF.

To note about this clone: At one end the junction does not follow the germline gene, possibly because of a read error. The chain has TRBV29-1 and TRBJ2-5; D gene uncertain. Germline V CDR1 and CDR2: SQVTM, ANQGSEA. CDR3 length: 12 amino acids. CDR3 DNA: TGCAGCGTAGAAGGGATCGGGGAGACCCAGTACTTC. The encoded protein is CSVEGIGETQYF.

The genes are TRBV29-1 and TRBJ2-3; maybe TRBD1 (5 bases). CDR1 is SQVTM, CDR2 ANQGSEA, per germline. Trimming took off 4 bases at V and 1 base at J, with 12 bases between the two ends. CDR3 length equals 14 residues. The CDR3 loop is CSVAQGWGTDTQYF. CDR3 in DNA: TGCAGCGTTGCTCAGGGATGGGGCACAGATACGCAGTATTTT.

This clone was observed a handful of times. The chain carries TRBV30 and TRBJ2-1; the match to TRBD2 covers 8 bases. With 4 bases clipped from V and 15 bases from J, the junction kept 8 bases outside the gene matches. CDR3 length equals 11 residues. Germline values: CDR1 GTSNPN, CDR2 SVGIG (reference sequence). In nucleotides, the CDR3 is TGTGCCTGGACCGGAGGCGGGAGGCCGTTCTTC. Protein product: CAWTGGGRPFF.

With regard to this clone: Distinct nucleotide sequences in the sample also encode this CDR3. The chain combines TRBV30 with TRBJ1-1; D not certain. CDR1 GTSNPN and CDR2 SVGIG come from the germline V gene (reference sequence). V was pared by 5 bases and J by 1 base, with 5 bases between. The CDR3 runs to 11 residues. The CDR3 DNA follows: TGTGCCTGGGGTAGGAACACTGAAGCTTTCTTT. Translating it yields CAWGRNTEAFF.

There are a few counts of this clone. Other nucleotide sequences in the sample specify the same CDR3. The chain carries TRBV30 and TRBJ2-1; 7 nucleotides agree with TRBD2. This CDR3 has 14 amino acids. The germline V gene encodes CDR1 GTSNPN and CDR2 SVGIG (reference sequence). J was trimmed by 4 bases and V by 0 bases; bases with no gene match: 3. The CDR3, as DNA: TGTGCCTGGAGTGTGCTAGCGGCATACAATGAGCAGTTCTTC. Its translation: CAWSVLAAYNEQFF.

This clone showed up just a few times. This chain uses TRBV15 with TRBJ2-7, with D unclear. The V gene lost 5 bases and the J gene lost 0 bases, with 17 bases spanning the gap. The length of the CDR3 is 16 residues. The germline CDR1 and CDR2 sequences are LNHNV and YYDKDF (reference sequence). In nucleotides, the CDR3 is TGTGCCACCAGCCCATCACCCACTCGAAGCTCCTACGAGCAGTACTTC. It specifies CATSPSPTRSSYEQYF. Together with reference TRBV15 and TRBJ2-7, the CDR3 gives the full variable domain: DAMVIQNPRYQVTQFGKPVTLSCSQTLNHNVMYWYQQKSSQAPKLLFHYYDKDFNNEADTPDNFQSRRPNTSFCFLDIRSPGLGDTAMYLCATSPSPTRSSYEQYFGPGTRLTVT.

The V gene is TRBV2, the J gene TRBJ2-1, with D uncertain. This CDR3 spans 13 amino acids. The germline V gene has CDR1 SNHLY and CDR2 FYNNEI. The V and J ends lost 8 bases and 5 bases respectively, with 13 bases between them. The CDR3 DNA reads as TGTGCCAGCTGTGTCGACGTCCACAATGAGCAGTTCTTC. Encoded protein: CASCVDVHNEQFF.

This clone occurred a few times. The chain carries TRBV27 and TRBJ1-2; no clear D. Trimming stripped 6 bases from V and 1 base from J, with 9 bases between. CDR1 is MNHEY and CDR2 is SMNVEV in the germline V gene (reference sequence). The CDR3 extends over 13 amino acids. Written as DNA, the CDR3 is TGTGCCAGCAGCCCGATCGATAACTATGGCTACACCTTC. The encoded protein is CASSPIDNYGYTF.

CDR3 sequence reads: CASSQVYSQETQYF. The CDR3, as DNA: TGCGCCAGCAGCCAAGTTTACAGCCAAGAGACCCAGTACTTC. The V and J genes are TRBV4-3 and TRBJ2-5; D remains ambiguous. This CDR3 contains 14 residues. V lost 1 base and J lost 1, with 7 bases in between. The germline V gene has CDR1 LGHNA and CDR2 YSLEER.

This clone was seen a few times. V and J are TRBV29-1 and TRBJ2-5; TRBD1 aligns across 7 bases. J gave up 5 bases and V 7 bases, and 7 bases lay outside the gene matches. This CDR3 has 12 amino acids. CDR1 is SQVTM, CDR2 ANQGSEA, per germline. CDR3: CSGLTGWETQYF. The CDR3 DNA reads TGCAGCGGCCTGACAGGGTGGGAGACCCAGTACTTC.